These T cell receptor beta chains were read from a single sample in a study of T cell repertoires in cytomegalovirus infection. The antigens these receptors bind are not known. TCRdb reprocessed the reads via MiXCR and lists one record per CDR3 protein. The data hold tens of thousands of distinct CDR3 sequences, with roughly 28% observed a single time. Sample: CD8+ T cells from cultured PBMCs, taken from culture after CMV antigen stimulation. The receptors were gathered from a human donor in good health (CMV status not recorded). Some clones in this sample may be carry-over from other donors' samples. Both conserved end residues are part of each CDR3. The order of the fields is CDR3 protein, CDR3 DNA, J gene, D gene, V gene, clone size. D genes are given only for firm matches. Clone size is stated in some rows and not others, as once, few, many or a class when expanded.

CDR3 protein: CASSDWLRFSYEQYF
CDR3 DNA: TGTGCCAGCAGCGATTGGCTCCGATTCTCCTACGAGCAGTACTTC
J gene: TRBJ2-7
D gene: -
V gene: TRBV7-8
clone size: many

CDR3 protein: CASSTGARGTIQYF
CDR3 DNA: TGTGCCAGCTCGACAGGGGCAAGGGGAACCATTCAGTACTTC
J gene: TRBJ2-4
D gene: TRBD1
V gene: TRBV6-7
clone size: -

CDR3 protein: CASSYRGAENTGELFF
CDR3 DNA: TGTGCCAGCAGTTACAGGGGGGCGGAAAACACCGGGGAGCTGTTTTTT
J gene: TRBJ2-2
D gene: -
V gene: TRBV6-6
clone size: -

CDR3 protein: CSASPFPDRQAGANVLTF
CDR3 DNA: TGCAGTGCTAGTCCCTTCCCCGACCGACAGGCTGGGGCCAACGTCCTGACTTTC
J gene: TRBJ2-6
D gene: -
V gene: TRBV20-1
clone size: few

CDR3 protein: CASSPPGGGTSYEQYF
CDR3 DNA: TGTGCCAGCAGCCCCCCGGGCGGGGGAACCTCCTACGAGCAGTACTTC
J gene: TRBJ2-7
D gene: TRBD2
V gene: TRBV3-1
clone size: -

CDR3 protein: CASSQDTGYNEQFF
CDR3 DNA: TGCGCCAGCAGCCAAGATACAGGCTACAATGAGCAGTTCTTC
J gene: TRBJ2-1
D gene: -
V gene: TRBV4-3
clone size: -

CDR3 protein: CASTANTDTQYF
CDR3 DNA: TGTGCCAGCACCGCAAACACAGATACGCAGTATTTT
J gene: TRBJ2-3
D gene: -
V gene: TRBV12-3/TRBV12-4
clone size: few

CDR3 protein: CASSQGQGTTVNTEAFF
CDR3 DNA: TGCGCCAGCAGCCAAGGACAGGGAACAACGGTGAACACTGAAGCTTTCTTT
J gene: TRBJ1-1
D gene: TRBD1
V gene: TRBV4-1
clone size: few

CDR3 protein: CASSTRDRGQAGAIYEQYF
CDR3 DNA: TGTGCCAGCAGCACTCGGGACAGGGGGCAAGCGGGAGCTATATACGAGCAGTACTTC
J gene: TRBJ2-7
D gene: TRBD1
V gene: TRBV11-2
clone size: many

CDR3 protein: CASSPTGTEKNIQYF
CDR3 DNA: TGTGCCAGCAGTCCGACCGGGACAGAAAAAAACATTCAGTACTTC
J gene: TRBJ2-4
D gene: TRBD1
V gene: TRBV28
clone size: -

CDR3 protein: CASSSLGLAPHEQFF
CDR3 DNA: TGTGCCAGCAGTTCCCTTGGACTAGCTCCTCATGAGCAGTTCTTC
J gene: TRBJ2-1
D gene: TRBD2
V gene: TRBV12-3/TRBV12-4
clone size: many

CDR3 protein: CASSASGSSLRGNTIYF
CDR3 DNA: TGTGCCAGCAGTGCCTCCGGGTCCAGCCTGCGGGGAAACACCATATATTTT
J gene: TRBJ1-3
D gene: -
V gene: TRBV12-3/TRBV12-4
clone size: -

CDR3 protein: CASSQEGSTQETQYF
CDR3 DNA: TGCGCCAGCAGCCAAGAAGGATCAACCCAAGAGACCCAGTACTTC
J gene: TRBJ2-5
D gene: -
V gene: TRBV4-3
clone size: -

CDR3 protein: CASYSGANVLTF
CDR3 DNA: TGTGCCAGTTACTCTGGGGCCAACGTCCTGACTTTC
J gene: TRBJ2-6
D gene: -
V gene: TRBV6-6
clone size: few

CDR3 protein: CASRPLAGVGETQYF
CDR3 DNA: TGTGCCAGCAGGCCACTAGCGGGAGTAGGGGAGACCCAGTACTTC
J gene: TRBJ2-5
D gene: TRBD2
V gene: TRBV7-2
clone size: many

CDR3 protein: CASSPYRAADTQYF
CDR3 DNA: TGTGCCAGCAGCCCTTACAGGGCCGCAGATACGCAGTATTTT
J gene: TRBJ2-3
D gene: -
V gene: TRBV14
clone size: few

CDR3 protein: CASSTVLGASEQYF
CDR3 DNA: TGTGCCAGTAGCACTGTGTTGGGGGCTAGCGAGCAGTACTTC
J gene: TRBJ2-7
D gene: -
V gene: TRBV19
clone size: -

CDR3 protein: CASRPDRQGSMNTEAFF
CDR3 DNA: TGTGCCAGCAGACCCGACCGACAGGGGTCTATGAACACTGAAGCTTTCTTT
J gene: TRBJ1-1
D gene: TRBD1
V gene: TRBV28
clone size: many

CDR3 protein: CASSYSRGSNQPQHF
CDR3 DNA: TGTGCCAGCAGTTACTCGAGGGGTAGCAATCAGCCCCAGCATTTT
J gene: TRBJ1-5
D gene: -
V gene: TRBV6-2/TRBV6-3
clone size: few

CDR3 protein: CASSRDSNLNYGYTF
CDR3 DNA: TGTGCCAGCAGCAGGGACAGCAATTTAAACTATGGCTACACCTTC
J gene: TRBJ1-2
D gene: TRBD1
V gene: TRBV5-4
clone size: -

CDR3 protein: CASSPSTSGISDGELFF
CDR3 DNA: TGTGCCAGCAGCCCTTCGACTAGCGGGATCTCCGACGGGGAGCTGTTTTTT
J gene: TRBJ2-2
D gene: TRBD2
V gene: TRBV7-6
clone size: -

CDR3 protein: CAWSVLVAATEAFF
CDR3 DNA: TGTGCCTGGAGTGTCCTGGTGGCAGCCACTGAAGCTTTCTTT
J gene: TRBJ1-1
D gene: -
V gene: TRBV30
clone size: few

CDR3 protein: CASSVKGGAYGYTF
CDR3 DNA: TGTGCCAGCAGCGTAAAAGGGGGCGCTTATGGCTACACCTTC
J gene: TRBJ1-2
D gene: TRBD1
V gene: TRBV9
clone size: few

CDR3 protein: CASSLGFAGRGANVLTF
CDR3 DNA: TGTGCCAGCAGTTTAGGGTTTGCGGGGCGCGGGGCCAACGTCCTGACTTTC
J gene: TRBJ2-6
D gene: -
V gene: TRBV12-3/TRBV12-4
clone size: few

CDR3 protein: CASSLIGGGAGETQYF
CDR3 DNA: TGTGCCAGCAGCTTAATTGGCGGGGGGGCCGGGGAGACCCAGTACTTC
J gene: TRBJ2-5
D gene: TRBD2
V gene: TRBV7-3
clone size: few

CDR3 protein: CASSLDRDAYNEQFF
CDR3 DNA: TGTGCCAGCAGTTTAGATAGGGATGCCTACAATGAGCAGTTCTTC
J gene: TRBJ2-1
D gene: -
V gene: TRBV27
clone size: few

CDR3 protein: CASSPGGAGRTARDTQYF
CDR3 DNA: TGTGCCAGCAGCCCGGGGGGGGCGGGGCGTACCGCTCGAGATACGCAGTATTTT
J gene: TRBJ2-3
D gene: TRBD2
V gene: TRBV7-2
clone size: many

CDR3 protein: CASSQDSGRISYNEQFF
CDR3 DNA: TGTGCCAGCAGTCAGGATAGCGGGAGAATATCCTACAATGAGCAGTTCTTC
J gene: TRBJ2-1
D gene: TRBD2
V gene: TRBV6-4
clone size: -

CDR3 protein: CSVEERGSHEQYF
CDR3 DNA: TGCAGCGTTGAAGAGAGGGGCAGCCACGAGCAGTACTTC
J gene: TRBJ2-7
D gene: -
V gene: TRBV29-1
clone size: -

CDR3 protein: CASSHPGQGGNTGELFF
CDR3 DNA: TGCGCCAGCAGCCACCCAGGACAGGGGGGAAATACCGGGGAGCTGTTTTTT
J gene: TRBJ2-2
D gene: TRBD1
V gene: TRBV4-1
clone size: many

CDR3 protein: CASSSLPGTQYF
CDR3 DNA: TGCGCCAGCAGCTCCCTCCCGGGAACGCAGTATTTT
J gene: TRBJ2-3
D gene: -
V gene: TRBV4-1
clone size: -

CDR3 protein: CASGLSKDLRETQYF
CDR3 DNA: TGTGCTAGTGGTTTGTCCAAGGATCTTAGGGAGACCCAGTACTTC
J gene: TRBJ2-5
D gene: -
V gene: TRBV12-5
clone size: -

CDR3 protein: CASSWGASNYGYTF
CDR3 DNA: TGTGCCAGCAGTTGGGGGGCTTCTAACTATGGCTACACCTTC
J gene: TRBJ1-2
D gene: -
V gene: TRBV7-3
clone size: -

CDR3 protein: CASSVGGSHNEQFF
CDR3 DNA: TGCGCCAGCAGTGTAGGCGGGAGCCACAATGAGCAGTTCTTC
J gene: TRBJ2-1
D gene: TRBD2
V gene: TRBV10-2
clone size: -

CDR3 protein: CASSFLGGVSNQPQHF
CDR3 DNA: TGTGCCAGCAGTTTTTTGGGGGGCGTGAGCAATCAGCCCCAGCATTTT
J gene: TRBJ1-5
D gene: -
V gene: TRBV28
clone size: -

CDR3 protein: CASSPSRVTQYF
CDR3 DNA: TGTGCCAGCAGTCCGTCGAGGGTGACGCAGTATTTT
J gene: TRBJ2-3
D gene: -
V gene: TRBV12-3/TRBV12-4
clone size: many

CDR3 protein: CASSPGQVNTGELFF
CDR3 DNA: TGTGCCAGCAGTCCGGGACAGGTCAACACCGGGGAGCTGTTTTTT
J gene: TRBJ2-2
D gene: TRBD1
V gene: TRBV27
clone size: -

CDR3 protein: CASSAASVYGYTF
CDR3 DNA: TGTGCCAGCAGCGCCGCATCGGTTTATGGCTACACCTTC
J gene: TRBJ1-2
D gene: -
V gene: TRBV5-6
clone size: -

CDR3 protein: CASSSPSYEQYF
CDR3 DNA: TGCGCCAGCAGCTCCCCGTCCTACGAGCAGTACTTC
J gene: TRBJ2-7
D gene: -
V gene: TRBV5-1
clone size: -

CDR3 protein: CASSPTEFSGRAGELFF
CDR3 DNA: TGTGCCAGCAGCCCCACCGAATTTAGCGGGAGGGCCGGGGAGCTGTTTTTT
J gene: TRBJ2-2
D gene: TRBD2
V gene: TRBV7-6
clone size: many

CDR3 protein: CASSSGQGVSGNTIYF
CDR3 DNA: TGTGCCAGCAGTTCCGGACAGGGGGTTTCTGGAAACACCATATATTTT
J gene: TRBJ1-3
D gene: TRBD1
V gene: TRBV12-3/TRBV12-4
clone size: -

CDR3 protein: CASSLDSGGTYEQYF
CDR3 DNA: TGTGCCAGCAGCTTAGATAGCGGGGGTACCTACGAGCAGTACTTC
J gene: TRBJ2-7
D gene: TRBD2
V gene: TRBV7-2
clone size: many

CDR3 protein: CASRGVAGGRGNEQFF
CDR3 DNA: TGTGCCAGTAGGGGAGTAGCGGGGGGGCGTGGCAATGAGCAGTTCTTC
J gene: TRBJ2-1
D gene: TRBD2
V gene: TRBV19
clone size: few

CDR3 protein: CASSVTGGHTGELFF
CDR3 DNA: TGTGCCAGCAGCGTGACAGGAGGTCACACCGGGGAGCTGTTTTTT
J gene: TRBJ2-2
D gene: -
V gene: TRBV7-4
clone size: -

CDR3 protein: CASSFPLAGQPETQYF
CDR3 DNA: TGTGCCAGCAGCTTCCCCTTAGCGGGACAGCCAGAGACCCAGTACTTC
J gene: TRBJ2-5
D gene: -
V gene: TRBV7-2
clone size: -